What follows are 10 T cell receptor beta chains derived from one specimen sequenced in a study of cytomegalovirus exposure and HLA in healthy donors. This PCR relied on a set of 60 Vbeta primers and 13 Jbeta primers. Method: immunoSEQ multiplex PCR; TCRdb's copy keeps in-frame clones and lacks some. The table has approximately 100,000 clones, around 70% seen once. The sample consisted of PBMCs. These receptors were obtained from a woman in her seventies in good health and CMV-seropositive.

This clone was found a few times. The J gene is TRBJ1-1, the V gene TRBV10-2; 12 bases agree with TRBD1. There are 16 residues in the CDR3. The V segment lost 2 bases and the J segment 0 bases; nucleotides outside the gene matches: 1. Germline assignment: CDR1 WSHSY and CDR2 SAAADI. Here the CDR3 reads CASSERDRGLNTEAFF. Here the CDR3 DNA reads TGCGCCAGCAGTGAGCGGGACAGGGGGCTGAACACTGAAGCTTTCTTT.

The chain recombines TRBV7-2 with TRBJ2-1; 7 nucleotides agree with TRBD1. V lost 0 bases, J lost 8 bases, and 7 bases stayed unmatched. The CDR3 length is 15 residues. CDR1 SGHTA and CDR2 FQGNSA come from the germline V gene. The CDR3 DNA is TGTGCCAGCAGCTTAGCACTCCAGACAGGGTATGAGCAGTTCTTC. It encodes CASSLALQTGYEQFF.

This clone was counted a few times. The CDR3 here is CASSVAPFNTEAFF. The CDR3 DNA is TGTGCCAGCAGCGTAGCCCCCTTTAACACTGAAGCTTTCTTT. The gene calls are TRBV9 and TRBJ1-1, with D unclear. The ends were cut back, 0 bases at V and 2 bases at J, with 8 bases in the middle. Germline CDR1 is SGDLS and CDR2 is YYNGEE. The CDR3 runs 14 residues.

The chain links TRBV10-3 to TRBJ1-2, with D possibly TRBD1 on 5 matching bases. CDR1 and CDR2 (germline): ENHRY, SYGVKD. V was clipped by 2 bases and J by 4 bases, with 8 bases between them. The CDR3 sequence is 13 residues long. The DNA for the CDR3 is TGTGCCATCAGTGAGCGGGGGACCTATGGCTACACCTTC. Its protein product is CAISERGTYGYTF.

This clone has more than one count but fewer than ten. J is TRBJ2-1 and V is TRBV10-2; no definite D call. From germline, CDR1 is WSHSY and CDR2 SAAADI. CDR3 length equals 11 residues. The V end lost 7 bases, the J end lost 4 bases, and 5 bases lay between the germline ends. The CDR3: CASTKYNEQFF. DNA for the CDR3: TGCGCCAGCACAAAATACAATGAGCAGTTCTTC.

The chain couples TRBV2 to TRBJ1-3; D perhaps matches TRBD1 (6 bases). Per germline, CDR1 SNHLY and CDR2 FYNNEI. V was clipped by 9 bases and J by 1 base, with 16 bases between them. This CDR3 is built from 15 residues. For the CDR3, the DNA is TGTGCCAGAGACACACCAGGGGAATCTGGAAACACCATATATTTT. As protein: CARDTPGESGNTIYF. Filled out from reference TRBV2 and TRBJ1-3, the complete variable domain reads EPEVTQTPSHQVTQMGQEVILRCVPISNHLYFYWYRQILGQKVEFLVSFYNNEISEKSEIFDDQFSVERPDGSNFTLKIRSTKLEDSAMYFCARDTPGESGNTIYFGEGSWLTVV.

The rearrangement uses TRBV9 and TRBJ2-5; 10 bases map to TRBD2. The J call is uncertain, as TRBJ2-7 better fits the DNA end. The germline CDR1 and CDR2 sequences are SGDLS and YYNGEE. The CDR3 totals 15 residues. CDR3 nucleotide sequence: TGTGCCAGCAGCATCTCAGCTAGCGGGGGCGGCGAGCAGTACTTC. Encoded protein: CASSISASGGGEQYF.

The genes are TRBV30 and TRBJ1-5, with TRBD1 as a possible D gene (5 bases). Trimming pared 2 bases from V and 0 bases from J, leaving 11 bases between. There are 15 residues in the CDR3. Germline V gene data show CDR1 as GTSNPN and CDR2 as SVGIG (reference sequence). CDR3 sequence: CAWSRGTYSNQPQHF. DNA for the CDR3: TGTGCCTGGAGTCGGGGGACCTATAGCAATCAGCCCCAGCATTTT.

This clone was detected a few times. The V and J genes are TRBV10-3 and TRBJ1-2, with D unresolved. Per the germline V gene, CDR1 is ENHRY and CDR2 is SYGVKD. The germline V and J ends were trimmed by 6 bases and 5 bases, with 22 bases remaining between them. This CDR3 comprises 16 residues. The CDR3 nucleotides are TGTGCCATCAGCGTTGGGCCATCAGCCAAAAATTATGGCTACACCTTC. Translating gives CAISVGPSAKNYGYTF.

The rearrangement links TRBV6-5 to TRBJ2-2; the D gene is possibly TRBD1 (5 bases). The V gene's germline CDR1 is MNHEY and CDR2 SVGAGI. With 4 bases removed from V and 4 bases from J, the gap between germline ends came to 10 bases. The CDR3 is 14 residues long. The CDR3: CASSWSGITGELFF. The CDR3 region has the DNA TGTGCCAGCAGTTGGTCAGGGATCACCGGGGAGCTGTTTTTT.